The T cell receptor beta chain described here comes from a study of CD8 T cells in Susac syndrome. Study conclusions and caveats: As acknowledged by the study, its TCR sequencing and HLA analysis included a relatively small number of individuals.

It was with random hexamers that about 0.45 to 1 ug RNA was reverse transcribed. The immunoSEQ assay covered 54 Vbeta and 13 Jbeta segments for CDR3. TCRdb re-derived calls from the immunoSEQ multiplex PCR reads in MiXCR, one entry per CDR3 protein. The sample has roughly 200,000 distinct CDR3 sequences, roughly 95% seen once. Note on this clonotype: Its specificity is unknown.

The germline gives CDR1 PRHDT, CDR2 FYEKMQ (reference sequence). The CDR3 spans 20 residues. With 0 bases clipped from V and 3 bases from J, the junction kept 9 bases outside the gene matches. The receptor's source is a human donor with multiple sclerosis. Material for sequencing was CD4+ T cells from PBMCs. V gene TRBV13 combines with J gene TRBJ2-2; 14 bases match TRBD2. This chain's CDR3 is CASSLGGLAGVYRDTGELFF. The CDR3 region has the DNA TGTGCCAGCAGCTTAGGGGGACTAGCGGGGGTATATCGCGACACCGGGGAGCTGTTTTTT. Looking up the rest from reference TRBV13 and TRBJ2-2 gives the full variable domain: AAGVIQSPRHLIKEKRETATLKCYPIPRHDTVYWYQQGPGQDPQFLISFYEKMQSDKGSIPDRFSAQQFSDYHSELNMSSLELGDSALYFCASSLGGLAGVYRDTGELFFGEGSRLTVL.